Below are 27 T cell receptor beta chains sequenced from a single sample in a study of blood T cells in healthy people across ages (dated by TCRdb to between 2014 and 2016). The receptor library was made with 5' RACE. A second PCR of about 6 to 12 cycles was run with a J-beta primer mix and a sample-barcoded 5' primer. TCRdb trimmed the raw reads at Q25, called clones with MiXCR and kept productive beta chains. Identical CDR3 proteins give one entry, which carries the most common genes and DNA. The table for this sample lists fewer than 2 million distinct CDR3 sequences; 30% to 40% of them were counted only once. The ten most abundant clones make up more than 20% of the sample. The sequenced material came from blood. These receptors originate from a human donor in good health.

The V and J genes are TRBV20-1 and TRBJ1-5; no definite D call. Germline V CDR1 and CDR2: DFQATT, SNEGSKA (reference sequence). V dropped 3 bases and J dropped 4 bases, with 10 bases sitting between them. This CDR3 has 13 amino acids. DNA of the CDR3: TGCAGTGCTAGGGCGGACCCTAATCAGCCCCAGCATTTT. This sequence encodes CSARADPNQPQHF.

This clonotype was observed a few times. J is TRBJ1-6 and V is TRBV7-2; TRBD1 matches 8 bases. CDR3 length: 17 residues. After removal of 6 bases from V and 6 bases from J, the junction contained 13 bases not matched to a gene. Germline CDR1 and CDR2: SGHTA and FQGNSA. The CDR3 nucleotides read TGTGCCAGCAGAGGGGGCGGGGCCGGACAGGGTAATTCACCCCTCCACTTT. It encodes CASRGGGAGQGNSPLHF.

This clonotype was recorded a few times. The chain links TRBV7-2 to TRBJ1-2; D ambiguous. The V gene lost 3 bases and the J gene lost 4 bases, with 15 bases spanning the gap. The germline CDR1 and CDR2 sequences are SGHTA and FQGNSA. The length of the CDR3 is 15 residues. This CDR3 reads CASSFLPAGTYGYTF. Here the CDR3 DNA reads TGTGCCAGCAGCTTTCTCCCGGCGGGAACCTATGGCTACACCTTC.

The chain carries TRBV6-1 and TRBJ2-3; 13 positions match TRBD2. The ends lost 6 bases at V and 5 bases at J; junction bases unmatched: 11. Germline V gene data show CDR1 as MNHNS and CDR2 as SASEGT. There are 17 residues in the CDR3. CDR3 in DNA: TGTGCCAGCAGCTCACTAGCGGGGGGGTATAGGGTAGATACGCAGTATTTT. This gives the protein CASSSLAGGYRVDTQYF.

This clonotype appeared a few times. V usage is TRBV7-9 and J usage is TRBJ1-3; D uncertain. Germline V gene sequence: CDR1 SEHNR, CDR2 FQNEAQ (reference sequence). Trimming removed 1 base at V and 1 base at J, with 20 bases between. There are 19 residues in the CDR3. The CDR3 sequence is CASSLVPGRFSGSGNTIYF. In DNA, the CDR3 is TGTGCCAGCAGCTTAGTCCCAGGACGGTTCTCTGGGTCTGGAAACACCATATATTTT.

This clonotype has more than one count but fewer than ten. The chain couples TRBV28 to TRBJ2-4; the D gene is possibly TRBD1 (5 bases). CDR1 is MDHEN, CDR2 SYDVKM, per germline. Trimming took 3 bases from V and 0 from J, leaving 9 bases between them. This CDR3 has 15 amino acids. The CDR3 sequence: CASSFDRLAKNIQYF. The CDR3 DNA sequence: TGTGCCAGCAGTTTTGACAGACTAGCCAAAAACATTCAGTACTTC.

This clonotype was recorded many times. V gene TRBV4-3 combines with J gene TRBJ2-3; TRBD2 agrees at 13 bases. Trimming took 0 bases from V and 6 from J; bases not matched to a gene: 3. The CDR3 covers 16 residues. Germline assignment: CDR1 LGHNA and CDR2 YSLEER. CDR3 DNA: TGCGCCAGCAGCCAAGAACTAGCGGGGGGGCCGGATACGCAGTATTTT. It translates to CASSQELAGGPDTQYF.

The sample holds a few counts of this clonotype. The chain links TRBV5-5 to TRBJ2-7, with D maybe TRBD1 (5 bases). Looked up from germline, CDR1 is SGHKS and CDR2 is YYEKEE (reference sequence). The CDR3 is made up of 14 amino acids. Trimming stripped 2 bases from V and 7 bases from J, with 16 bases between. The CDR3 DNA follows: TGTGCCAGCAGCTTAGACAGAGAGACGTGGGAGCAGTACTTC. Translated, it gives CASSLDRETWEQYF. Together with reference TRBV5-5 and TRBJ2-7, the CDR3 gives the full variable domain: DAGVTQSPTHLIKTRGQQVTLRCSPISGHKSVSWYQQVLGQGPQFIFQYYEKEERGRGNFPDRFSARQFPNYSSELNVNALLLGDSALYLCASSLDRETWEQYFGPGTRLTVT.

In this sample, this clonotype turned up a few times. The J gene is TRBJ2-4, the V gene TRBV29-1; TRBD2 matches 9 bases. The last part of the DNA fits TRBJ2-7 better; the J call may be wrong. The CDR3 sequence is 13 residues long. Per the germline V gene, CDR1 is SQVTM and CDR2 is ANQGSEA. CDR3: CSILAGTEFEQYF. Here the CDR3 DNA reads TGCAGCATTCTAGCGGGGACCGAGTTCGAGCAGTACTTC.

A few counts support this clonotype. This chain connects TRBV4-1 to TRBJ2-2; 7 nucleotides align to TRBD2. Germline lookup yields CDR1 MGHRA and CDR2 YSYEKL. The CDR3 sequence is 14 residues long. Trimming took 3 bases from V and 5 from J; bases not matched to a gene: 3. CDR3 nucleotides: TGCGCCAGCAGCCATGGGGGAGGGACCGGGGAGCTGTTTTTT. This sequence encodes CASSHGGGTGELFF.

This clonotype was detected only a few times. The rearrangement joins TRBV7-2 to TRBJ1-5; a weak D match, TRBD1 (6 bases). V was clipped by 6 bases and J by 3 bases, with 15 bases between them. The CDR3 has 15 residues. Germline assignment: CDR1 SGHTA and CDR2 FQGNSA. CDR3 sequence: CASRTGPADNQPQHF. In DNA, the CDR3 is TGTGCCAGCAGAACAGGGCCCGCTGACAATCAGCCCCAGCATTTT.

The chain carries TRBV29-1 and TRBJ2-1; 12 bases fit TRBD1. V lost 0 bases, J lost 6 bases, and 6 bases stayed unmatched. The CDR3 is made up of 16 amino acids. Germline CDR1 is SQVTM and CDR2 is ANQGSEA. CDR3 region: CSVEDLGDRGLNEQFF. The CDR3 DNA sequence: TGCAGCGTTGAAGATTTGGGGGACAGGGGGCTCAATGAGCAGTTCTTC.

A few counts support this clonotype. The J gene is TRBJ2-1, the V gene TRBV7-8, with TRBD2 as a possible D gene (6 bases). The CDR3 is made up of 15 amino acids. Trimming took 3 bases from V and 5 from J, leaving 14 bases between them. Germline V CDR1 and CDR2: SGHVS, FQNEAQ. The CDR3 nucleotides are TGTGCCAGCAGCTTCTTTGCGGGACCTAACAATGAGCAGTTCTTC. Translated, it gives CASSFFAGPNNEQFF.

About this clonotype itself: A much larger clone is a single base away; this may be a read error. The J gene is TRBJ2-7, the V gene TRBV7-8, with 7 bases matching TRBD1. The germline CDR1 and CDR2 sequences are SGHVS and FQNEAQ. The CDR3 has 12 amino acids. DNA for the CDR3: TGTGCCGGCAGCTCGACAGGGCTCGAGCAGTACTTC. It yields the protein CAGSSTGLEQYF.

This clonotype was counted only a few times. The chain is built from TRBV7-2 and TRBJ2-1; no clear D. Trimming removed 0 bases at V and 4 bases at J, with 7 bases between. Germline assignment: CDR1 SGHTA and CDR2 FQGNSA. This CDR3 has 14 residues. The CDR3, as DNA: TGTGCCAGCAGCTTAGCTCGGCAGTACAATGAGCAGTTCTTC. Translated: CASSLARQYNEQFF.

The V and J genes are TRBV7-2 and TRBJ2-1; D is perhaps TRBD2 (5 bases). Per germline, CDR1 SGHTA and CDR2 FQGNSA. V lost 5 bases and J lost 5, with 16 bases in between. CDR3 length: 15 residues. In DNA, the CDR3 is TGTGCCAGCAGCCCCGAGGGTTACTTAAACAATGAGCAGTTCTTC. Translating it yields CASSPEGYLNNEQFF.

The chain is built from TRBV28 and TRBJ2-4; 7 bases fit TRBD1. There are 19 residues in the CDR3. The J segment lost 1 base and the V segment lost 2 bases, leaving 14 bases of the junction unmatched. Germline assignment: CDR1 MDHEN and CDR2 SYDVKM. In nucleotides, the CDR3 is TGTGCCAGCAGTTTAACGATGGAGACAGGGTGGTTGGCCAAAAACATTCAGTACTTC. Translating gives CASSLTMETGWLAKNIQYF.

This clonotype came up a few times. The chain uses TRBV6-5 and TRBJ1-5; TRBD1 is a possible D gene (5 bases). Germline V lookup: CDR1 MNHEY, CDR2 SVGAGI. The CDR3 consists of 15 residues. V shed 11 bases and J shed 0 bases, with 17 bases lying between them. The CDR3: CAGHNDTYSNQPQHF. The CDR3 DNA sequence: TGTGCCGGACACAACGACACATATAGCAATCAGCCCCAGCATTTT.

The V gene is TRBV4-3, the J gene TRBJ2-1; 7 bases map to TRBD2. Trimming removed 1 base from V and 9 bases from J; junction bases left unmatched: 9. CDR3 size: 15 residues. Germline assignment: CDR1 LGHNA and CDR2 YSLEER. The CDR3 protein is CASSQAPLASSEQFF. In DNA form, the CDR3 reads TGCGCCAGCAGCCAAGCCCCACTAGCGTCATCTGAGCAGTTCTTC.

This clonotype was seen more than once but under ten times. The V and J genes are TRBV4-3 and TRBJ1-2, with TRBD1 matching 7 bases. CDR3 length equals 14 residues. Trimming removed 3 bases from V and 7 bases from J; junction bases left unmatched: 8. Germline loops: CDR1 LGHNA, CDR2 YSLEER. CDR3 nucleotides: TGCGCCAGCAGCCACCCAGACAGGGCGGGTGGCTACACCTTC. Translated: CASSHPDRAGGYTF.

There are a few counts of this clonotype. V and J are TRBV4-3 and TRBJ1-2; D is undetermined. The germline V and J ends were trimmed by 0 bases and 3 bases, with 11 bases remaining between them. Germline V CDR1 and CDR2: LGHNA, YSLEER. The CDR3 has 15 amino acids. CDR3 nucleotides: TGCGCCAGCAGCCAAGATCGGGTCAATCACTATGGCTACACCTTC. Amino acids: CASSQDRVNHYGYTF.

This chain joins TRBV4-3 and TRBJ2-1; possible D gene TRBD1, 6 bases. Germline V gene sequence: CDR1 LGHNA, CDR2 YSLEER. This CDR3 has 17 residues. V dropped 0 bases and J dropped 0 bases, with 12 bases sitting between them. The DNA of the CDR3 is TGCGCCAGCAGCCAAGAGAGGGGGACAAGCTCCTACAATGAGCAGTTCTTC. Its protein product is CASSQERGTSSYNEQFF.

Note on this clonotype: At one boundary the junction diverges from the germline segment, which might be a read error. The genes are TRBV3-1 and TRBJ2-1; a possible D gene is TRBD1 (5 bases). The CDR3 length is 15 residues. Germline V gene lookup returns CDR1 LGHDT and CDR2 YNNKEL (reference sequence). In DNA form, the CDR3 reads TGTGCCAGCAGCCAAGATCGCGCAGGGTACAGTGAGCAGTTCTTC. Translated: CASSQDRAGYSEQFF.

As to this clonotype: This could be a read error, since a much larger clone is one nucleotide away. The genes are TRBV6-5 and TRBJ2-1, with D maybe TRBD2 (5 bases). This CDR3 spans 16 amino acids. Germline loops: CDR1 MNHEY, CDR2 SVGAGI. The V end lost 8 bases, the J end lost 0 bases, and 17 bases lay between the germline ends. The CDR3 bases are TGTGCCAGCGGCTCAACTTGGGGAGACTCCTACAATGAGCAGTTCTTC. Translation gives CASGSTWGDSYNEQFF.

This clonotype was detected only a few times. The chain's CDR3 is CSARSWNTEAFF. CDR3 nucleotides: TGCAGTGCTAGGTCTTGGAACACTGAAGCTTTCTTT. The V and J genes are TRBV20-1 and TRBJ1-1; D remains unclear. The germline V and J ends were trimmed by 3 bases and 1 base, with 6 bases remaining between them. The CDR3 is made up of 12 amino acids. The germline V gene has CDR1 DFQATT and CDR2 SNEGSKA (reference sequence).

The table lists this clonotype with a few counts. The chain employs TRBV20-1 and TRBJ2-4; maybe TRBD1 (6 bases). Matching the DNA end better, TRBJ2-5 makes the J call doubtful. Germline CDR1 DFQATT, CDR2 SNEGSKA (reference sequence). The CDR3 totals 14 residues. Here the CDR3 DNA reads TGCAGTCCACTACTACGTTTAGGGGGAGAGACCCAGTACTTC. Its protein product is CSPLLRLGGETQYF.

Concerning this clonotype: One base away lies a much larger clone, so this may be a sequencing read error. V gene TRBV4-3 combines with J gene TRBJ2-7, with 8 bases matching TRBD1. The CDR3 has 14 amino acids. After removal of 3 bases from V and 6 bases from J, the junction contained 7 bases not matched to a gene. CDR1 and CDR2 from the germline V gene are LGHNA and YSLEER. Here the CDR3 DNA reads TGCGCCAGCAGCCATGTGACAGGGGTAAGCGAGCAGTACTTC. It is translated as CASSHVTGVSEQYF.